The 23 T cell receptor beta chains below all came from one sample that was sequenced in a study of control samples from healthy donors and cancer patients. Only in-frame clones appear in the TCRdb table, and some are missing; sequencing was by immunoSEQ multiplex PCR. The sample holds 48,000 or so clones, over 90% seen once. The specimen was PBMCs. These receptors all come from a woman aged 45-65 years with head and neck cancer.

The chain uses TRBV3-1 (or the pseudogene TRBV3-2) and TRBJ2-3; 7 bases fit TRBD2. Losses at the gene ends were 4 bases for V and 2 bases for J; bases not matched to a gene: 15. The CDR3 contains 18 residues. Per germline, CDR1 LGHDT and CDR2 YNNKEL (reference sequence). DNA of the CDR3: TGTGCCAGCAGCCGGGACTACCCTGCCTCTTCGGTCACAGATACGCAGTATTTT. Its translation is CASSRDYPASSVTDTQYF.

This clone occurred once. The chain couples TRBV14 to TRBJ2-1; D is undetermined. Trimming left V 1 base short and J 4 bases short, with 11 bases between. In germline, CDR1 is SGHDN, CDR2 FVKESK. This CDR3 has 15 amino acids. Here the CDR3 DNA reads TGTGCCAGCAGCCAAGGAAGGAAAGCTTACAATGAGCAGTTCTTC. It encodes CASSQGRKAYNEQFF.

V gene TRBV28 combines with J gene TRBJ2-3; 8 positions agree with TRBD2. After removal of 5 bases from V and 1 base from J, the junction contained 5 bases not matched to a gene. Germline CDR1 is MDHEN and CDR2 is SYDVKM. The CDR3 length is 15 residues. The CDR3 DNA reads TGTGCCAGCAGTCTTAGCGGGACGGGCACAGATACGCAGTATTTT. Amino acids: CASSLSGTGTDTQYF.

This clone was found once. The chain employs TRBV25-1 and TRBJ1-2, with 9 bases that match TRBD1. V lost 5 bases and J lost 8; bases outside the gene matches: 12. Germline V gene lookup returns CDR1 MGHDK and CDR2 SYGVNS. The CDR3 has 15 residues. The CDR3 nucleotides are TGTGCCAGCAGTTCGTTCGGGACAGGGTCGGGAGGCTACACCTTC. It translates to CASSSFGTGSGGYTF.

The rearrangement links TRBV6-5 to TRBJ1-5, with no clear D. The V end was cut by 8 bases, the J end by 0 bases, with 11 bases between. Germline values: CDR1 MNHEY, CDR2 SVGAGI. The CDR3 sequence is 14 residues long. The CDR3 region has the DNA TGTGCCAGCGGGTTAAGGTATAGCAATCAGCCCCAGCATTTT. This sequence encodes CASGLRYSNQPQHF.

The chain couples TRBV7-2 to TRBJ2-7; D possibly corresponds to TRBD2 (5 bases). The V gene lost 1 base and the J gene lost 2 bases, with 12 bases spanning the gap. Germline V CDR1 and CDR2: SGHTA, FQGNSA. This CDR3 spans 15 amino acids. The CDR3 nucleotides are TGTGCCAGCAGCTTAGTTTCCGGGAACACCTACGAGCAGTACTTC. It codes for CASSLVSGNTYEQYF.

This clone was picked up one time. The CDR3 DNA is TGCGCCAGCAGCCTTACCGGGACAGCCAATCAGCCCCAGCATTTT. Protein sequence: CASSLTGTANQPQHF. The V call is TRBV4-1, the J call TRBJ1-5; 7 positions agree with TRBD1. Germline trimming cut 4 bases from V and 3 bases from J; bases unmatched to any gene: 6. Germline V gives CDR1 MGHRA, CDR2 YSYEKL. The CDR3 loop spans 15 amino acids.

The chain employs TRBV3-1 (or the pseudogene TRBV3-2) and TRBJ2-7, with 10 nucleotides matching TRBD1. The CDR3 loop spans 14 amino acids. Trimming at V came to 1 base and at J to 4 bases, leaving 1 base not matched to a gene. Germline lookup yields CDR1 LGHDT and CDR2 YNNKEL (reference sequence). CDR3 DNA: TGTGCCAGCAGCCAAGGGGACAGGGGTTACGAGCAGTACTTC. Residues: CASSQGDRGYEQYF.

The gene calls are TRBV30 and TRBJ1-1; perhaps TRBD1 as D (5 bases). The V gene's germline CDR1 is GTSNPN and CDR2 SVGIG (reference sequence). Trimming pared 3 bases from V and 4 bases from J, leaving 12 bases between. The CDR3 is 13 amino acids. The CDR3 spells CAWSQEGSTEAFF. The DNA for the CDR3 is TGTGCCTGGAGCCAAGAGGGGAGCACTGAAGCTTTCTTT.

Written as DNA, the CDR3 is TGTGCCAGCTCACCATGGAACGGGATGGAAGCTTTCTTT. Protein sequence: CASSPWNGMEAFF. The genes are TRBV18 and TRBJ1-1; no clear D. Trimming cost V 2 bases and J 8 bases, with 12 bases left between them. CDR1 KGHSH and CDR2 LQKENI come from the germline V gene. The CDR3 is 13 residues long.

The chain recombines TRBV28 with TRBJ1-2; D gene ambiguous. The CDR3 is made up of 17 amino acids. Per the germline V gene, CDR1 is MDHEN and CDR2 is SYDVKM. Trimming pared 5 bases from V and 4 bases from J, leaving 23 bases between. CDR3 DNA sequence: TGTGCCAGCAGTCCCCGGCCCCGACTCCCATTTCTCTATGGCTACACCTTC. This sequence encodes CASSPRPRLPFLYGYTF.

The rearrangement links TRBV4-3 to TRBJ2-1, with D perhaps TRBD2 (5 bases). CDR3 length: 13 residues. Trimming left V 2 bases short and J 7 bases short, with 9 bases between. CDR1 and CDR2 from the germline V gene are LGHNA and YSLEER. The CDR3 DNA reads TGCGCCAGCAGCCAAACCGGGGAAAATGAGCAGTTCTTC. This encodes CASSQTGENEQFF.

J is TRBJ2-7 and V is TRBV12-3 or TRBV12-4, with TRBD2 as a possible D gene (5 bases). The CDR3 totals 13 residues. Trimming left V 8 bases short and J 0 bases short, with 11 bases between. CDR3 protein: CASQTGSSYEQYF. The CDR3 nucleotides are TGTGCCAGCCAGACGGGGAGCTCCTACGAGCAGTACTTC.

The genes are TRBV18 and TRBJ2-5; 8 nucleotides align to TRBD1. With V trimmed by 3 bases and J by 5 bases, 5 bases remained unmatched. In germline, CDR1 is KGHSH, CDR2 LQKENI. The CDR3 runs 14 residues. The CDR3 loop is CASSPRGLGETQYF. The CDR3 DNA reads TGTGCCAGCTCACCCAGGGGGCTAGGGGAGACCCAGTACTTC.

This CDR3 is CSVEDRTEVGYGLFF. The CDR3 DNA reads as TGCAGCGTTGAAGATCGGACCGAGGTAGGATACGGACTGTTTTTT. V usage is TRBV29-1 and J usage is TRBJ1-4; D unclear. Germline V CDR1 and CDR2: SQVTM, ANQGSEA. CDR3 length equals 15 residues. Trimming left V 0 bases short and J 13 bases short, with 21 bases between.

The rearrangement joins TRBV28 to TRBJ2-1; 8 nucleotides match TRBD1. J lost 2 bases, V lost 3 bases, and 3 bases had no gene match. The length of the CDR3 is 15 residues. Germline values: CDR1 MDHEN, CDR2 SYDVKM. CDR3 protein: CASSFQGATYNEQFF. DNA of the CDR3: TGTGCCAGCAGTTTCCAGGGGGCAACCTACAATGAGCAGTTCTTC.

This chain connects TRBV6-5 to TRBJ2-7; 8 nucleotides line up with TRBD1. The CDR3 loop spans 14 amino acids. The germline V gene has CDR1 MNHEY and CDR2 SVGAGI. J lost 3 bases, V lost 3 bases, and 4 bases had no gene match. Written as DNA, the CDR3 is TGTGCCAGCAGTTATTCACAGGGGGGCTACGAGCAGTACTTC. This gives the protein CASSYSQGGYEQYF.

This clone was seen a single time. This rearrangement joins TRBV5-4 to TRBJ2-5; 9 positions match TRBD2. Germline values: CDR1 SGHNT, CDR2 YYREEE (reference sequence). CDR3 size: 15 residues. Unmatched junction bases numbered 3, after V lost 0 bases and J lost 3 bases. CDR3 sequence: CASSLVSSGKETQYF. As DNA, the CDR3 is TGTGCCAGCAGCTTGGTTTCTAGCGGGAAAGAGACCCAGTACTTC.

V is TRBV5-4 and J is TRBJ2-3, with 8 bases aligning to TRBD2. Germline V gene lookup returns CDR1 SGHNT and CDR2 YYREEE (reference sequence). CDR3 length: 15 residues. Trimming took 10 bases from V and 0 from J; bases not matched to a gene: 10. The CDR3 here is CARRRGGESTDTQYF. CDR3 in DNA: TGTGCCCGCCGCCGGGGGGGGGAGAGCACAGATACGCAGTATTTT.

The V and J genes are TRBV19 and TRBJ2-3; 8 bases match TRBD2. CDR3 length: 15 amino acids. CDR1 is LNHDA, CDR2 SQIVND, per germline (reference sequence). The J segment lost 3 bases and the V segment lost 5 bases, leaving 7 bases of the junction unmatched. CDR3 DNA sequence: TGTGCCAGTAGTCCCAAAGCGGGAGTAACAGATACGCAGTATTTT. Its translation is CASSPKAGVTDTQYF.

The CDR3 region has the DNA TGTGCCAGAAGCTTAATTGGGGGGGCTAGCTCCTACAATGAGCAGTTCTTC. Translation: CARSLIGGASSYNEQFF. The chain links TRBV7-5 to TRBJ2-1; the DNA was not compared with TRBD2, the D call given in the table. TRBV7-5 is deemed a pseudogene. The CDR3 contains 17 residues.

The CDR3 loop is CASRYTPPGGLNEQFF. The CDR3 DNA reads TGTGCAAGTCGCTATACGCCGCCGGGCGGGTTGAATGAGCAGTTCTTC. The rearrangement uses TRBV12-2 and TRBJ2-1; the table's D call of TRBD2 was not tested on the DNA. TRBV12-2 is a pseudogene locus. CDR3 length: 16 residues.

The J gene is TRBJ2-2, the V gene TRBV27; D is ambiguous. CDR1 is MNHEY, CDR2 SMNVEV, per germline (reference sequence). The CDR3 sequence is 14 residues long. V lost 2 bases to trimming and J lost 6 bases, with 10 bases between them. The CDR3 nucleotides read TGTGCCAGCAGTTTAACGGTACACCCCGGGGAGCTGTTTTTT. Translating it yields CASSLTVHPGELFF.